This T cell receptor beta chain was profiled in a study of blood T cell repertoires in COVID-19. Study in general: COVID-19 samples, acute and convalescent, were from the United States, Italy and Spain. Sources were T cells, B-cell-depleted T cells, or PBMCs; the material itself was cDNA or gDNA.

In the authors' methods: Reference gene primer amplification yielded estimated nucleated cell counts. Assay: immunoSEQ multiplex PCR; the TCRdb copy retains only in-frame clones and omits some. V and J calls and clone size are copied from that table; D and trimming were computed from the DNA. The sample carries around 100,000 clones, 80% recorded once. The V and J ends lost 3 bases and 4 bases respectively, with 12 bases between them. Germline V CDR1 and CDR2: SGHAT, FQNNGV. This CDR3 spans 14 amino acids. This TCR was sampled from a woman in her 70s with acute or convalescent COVID-19. Sequencing used peripheral blood. This rearrangement joins TRBV11-2 to TRBJ1-1, with D possibly matching TRBD1 (6 bases). CDR3 bases: TGTGCCAGCAGCTTGGTGACAGGCCCCACTGAAGCTTTCTTT. Its protein is CASSLVTGPTEAFF.